This T cell receptor beta chain was recorded in a study of blood T cell repertoires in COVID-19. Recruitment covered about 25 US areas and drew participants whose ages spanned about 18 to 90 years. This CDR3 comprises 16 residues. Germline V gene lookup returns CDR1 MGHRA and CDR2 YSYEKL. The ends lost 1 base at V and 5 bases at J; junction bases unmatched: 7. The authors' processing: Estimated nucleated cell counts came from reference gene primer amplification. The table came from immunoSEQ multiplex PCR; TCRdb's copy has only in-frame clones and leaves some out. V and J calls and clone size are copied from that table; D and trimming were computed from the DNA. The repertoire has around 320,000 clones, 89% of them found once; the top ten carry less than 3.5%.

The clonotype comes from a woman between 50 and 59 years old who had been exposed to COVID-19. Specimen: PBMCs or T cells enriched from blood (not recorded which). The chain uses TRBV4-1 and TRBJ2-5, with 10 bases identical to TRBD2. The CDR3 nucleotides read TGCGCCAGCAGCCAAGCTGAGCGGGGGGGCCCGGAGACCCAGTACTTC. This encodes CASSQAERGGPETQYF.